The source of this T cell receptor (beta chain) is a study of T cell responses to AZD1222 COVID-19 vaccine. Study results and limitations: Two AZD1222 administrations were followed by greater Spike-specific TCR breadth and depth.

Comments on this clone: Its target is not known.

Using immunoSEQ multiplex PCR, the repertoire was profiled, and TCRdb retains in-frame clones only, with some absent. The sample lists about 110,000 clones, around 90% occurring once. Trimming took off 5 bases at V and 7 bases at J, with 12 bases between the two ends. The CDR3 covers 14 residues. The germline gives CDR1 SEHNR, CDR2 FQNEAQ (reference sequence). The TCR sequence derives from an adult who received the AZD1222 COVID-19 vaccine. The material was peripheral blood, obtained 28 days after the second AZD1222 dose. The chain recombines TRBV7-9 with TRBJ1-6; D remains ambiguous. The CDR3 nucleotides are TGTGCCAGCAGCCATACTCCGTCGAATTCACCCCTCCACTTT. As protein: CASSHTPSNSPLHF. The whole variable domain, filled in from reference TRBV7-9 and TRBJ1-6, reads DTGVSQNPRHKITKRGQNVTFRCDPISEHNRLYWYRQTLGQGPEFLTYFQNEAQLEKSRLLSDRFSAERPKGSFSTLEIQRTEQGDSAMYLCASSHTPSNSPLHFGNGTRLTVT.